Presented here are 14 T cell receptor beta chains from one specimen sequenced in a study of T cell responses to AZD1222 COVID-19 vaccine listed by TCRdb under 2021. The sample's time point label is to be understood as: about 28 days (+/-7) after the second vaccine dose. Libraries were built with the immunoSEQ multiplex PCR assay. The table was pulled from immuneACCESS by TCRdb, which kept in-frame rearrangements only. Such tables lose some clones; where checked, under half of the loss comes from unresolved V genes, and the rest has no known cause. The sample yields about 89,000 clones; approximately 91% were counted once. Clones ranked in the top ten supply more than 5% of the sample. The sample was peripheral blood, taken 28 days after the second AZD1222 dose. These receptors all come from an adult who received the AZD1222 COVID-19 vaccine.

The J gene is TRBJ2-1, the V gene TRBV11-3; the match to TRBD2 covers 7 bases. This CDR3 has 12 residues. J gave up 8 bases and V 5 bases, and 3 bases lay outside the gene matches. Per germline, CDR1 SGHNT and CDR2 YENEEA. CDR3 sequence reads: CASSLGRDEQFF. The CDR3 nucleotides read TGTGCCAGCAGCCTTGGGAGGGATGAGCAGTTCTTC.

The chain carries TRBV4-1 and TRBJ1-1; 7 nucleotides line up with TRBD1. Germline V CDR1 and CDR2: MGHRA, YSYEKL. The V and J ends lost 0 bases and 5 bases, in that order; junction bases with no gene match: 6. This CDR3 contains 15 residues. As DNA, the CDR3 is TGCGCCAGCAGCCAAGATTCGTACAGGGGTACTGAAGCTTTCTTT. Encoded protein: CASSQDSYRGTEAFF.

This rearrangement joins TRBV11-2 to TRBJ1-1, with D perhaps TRBD1 (5 bases). The CDR3 has 13 amino acids. Trimming pared 0 bases from V and 6 bases from J, leaving 8 bases between. CDR1 and CDR2 (germline): SGHAT, FQNNGV. The CDR3 DNA sequence: TGTGCCAGCAGCTTAGATCTGGGGGCTGAAGCTTTCTTT. Translating gives CASSLDLGAEAFF.

By share of the sample, this clone is medium-sized. This rearrangement joins TRBV5-1 to TRBJ1-2; 7 bases fit TRBD1. The germline gives CDR1 SGHRS, CDR2 YFSETQ. The CDR3 runs 13 residues. With 4 bases clipped from V and 2 bases from J, the junction kept 2 bases outside the gene matches. CDR3 DNA: TGCGCCAGCAGCCTGGGACAGAACTATGGCTACACCTTC. Amino acids: CASSLGQNYGYTF.

The chain links TRBV30 to TRBJ1-2; D gene unclear. The CDR3 length is 12 residues. V was pared by 5 bases and J by 7 bases, with 14 bases between. Germline V gene data show CDR1 as GTSNPN and CDR2 as SVGIG (reference sequence). In DNA form, the CDR3 reads TGTGCCTGGGGCCTATTGTGGTCTGGCTACACCTTC. Translating gives CAWGLLWSGYTF.

The V gene is TRBV10-1, the J gene TRBJ1-2; D is unresolved. The ends were cut back, 0 bases at V and 5 bases at J, with 7 bases in the middle. Germline loops: CDR1 WNHNN, CDR2 SYGVQD (reference sequence). The CDR3 contains 13 residues. The DNA for the CDR3 is TGCGCCAGCAGTGAGTCCGGTCCATATGGCTACACCTTC. This codes for CASSESGPYGYTF.

The chain recombines TRBV28 with TRBJ2-5, with D perhaps given as TRBD1 or TRBD2 (5 bases each). The ends were cut back, 8 bases at V and 1 base at J, with 11 bases in the middle. The CDR3 is 13 residues long. Germline V gene sequence: CDR1 MDHEN, CDR2 SYDVKM. In nucleotides, the CDR3 is TGTGCCAGCCTGGATGGGGGCCAAGAGACCCAGTACTTC. Translated, it gives CASLDGGQETQYF.

The chain employs TRBV6-6 and TRBJ2-3; TRBD1 or TRBD2 may be the D gene (5 bases each). CDR3 size: 15 residues. In germline, CDR1 is MNHNY, CDR2 SVGAGI (reference sequence). V shed 8 bases and J shed 2 bases, with 17 bases lying between them. The CDR3 DNA sequence: TGTGCCAGCGGGACCCGTGGGCTTTCCACAGATACGCAGTATTTT. As protein: CASGTRGLSTDTQYF.

This chain's CDR3 is CASSFGSGVEQFF. For the CDR3, the DNA is TGCGCCAGCAGCTTCGGTAGCGGGGTCGAGCAGTTCTTC. The chain carries TRBV5-1 and TRBJ2-1, with TRBD2 matching 8 bases. In germline, CDR1 is SGHRS, CDR2 YFSETQ. CDR3 length equals 13 residues. J lost 10 bases, V lost 2 bases, and 5 bases had no gene match.

The chain employs TRBV7-8 and TRBJ1-3; tentative D call: TRBD1 (5 bases). V was shortened by 5 bases and J by 0 bases, with 17 bases between the two germline ends. Germline values: CDR1 SGHVS, CDR2 FQNEAQ. The CDR3 consists of 17 residues. CDR3 coding DNA: TGTGCCAGCAGCCCTAGGGACTCAACTAGCTCTGGAAACACCATATATTTT. It yields the protein CASSPRDSTSSGNTIYF.

This clone was observed a single time. CDR3 coding DNA: TGTGCCAGCACCTGGACCAGATACAATGAGCAGTTCTTC. Translating gives CASTWTRYNEQFF. This chain joins TRBV6-5 and TRBJ2-1; D unclear. Germline CDR1 MNHEY, CDR2 SVGAGI. The CDR3 runs to 13 residues. With 7 bases removed from V and 4 bases from J, the gap between germline ends came to 11 bases.

The rearrangement links TRBV27 to TRBJ2-2; 11 bases match TRBD1. CDR1 and CDR2 from the germline V gene are MNHEY and SMNVEV (reference sequence). This CDR3 has 15 amino acids. V shed 5 bases, J shed 4 bases, and the junction held 3 bases outside the gene matches. CDR3 in amino acids: CASSRTGGLTGELFF. In nucleotides, the CDR3 is TGTGCCAGCAGTAGGACAGGGGGCCTCACCGGGGAGCTGTTTTTT.

The rearrangement links TRBV27 to TRBJ1-2, with 9 bases fitting TRBD1. This CDR3 has 14 amino acids. V dropped 5 bases and J dropped 6; count of bases not matched to a gene: 7. Germline V gene lookup returns CDR1 MNHEY and CDR2 SMNVEV (reference sequence). The CDR3 sequence: CASSQIQGADGYTF. In nucleotides, the CDR3 is TGTGCCAGCAGTCAGATACAGGGGGCCGATGGCTACACCTTC.

The chain recombines TRBV7-8 with TRBJ1-5; a weak D match, TRBD1 (5 bases). This CDR3 has 13 amino acids. CDR1 is SGHVS, CDR2 FQNEAQ, per germline. Trimming removed 5 bases at V and 4 bases at J, with 9 bases between. CDR3 sequence reads: CASSIDSNQPQHF. The CDR3 DNA sequence: TGTGCCAGCAGCATCGACAGTAATCAGCCCCAGCATTTT.